The 32 T cell receptor beta chains in this list originate from one sample, sequenced in a study of blood T cells in healthy people across ages. The authors ran a second PCR of about 6 to 11 cycles using a sample-barcoded 5' primer and a J-beta primer mix. From the 5' RACE reads, TCRdb called clonotypes with MiXCR, one entry per CDR3 protein. Of approximately 730,000 distinct CDR3 sequences listed, roughly 43% are singletons. Sequencing was performed on blood. The receptors come from a woman aged 55-70 years in good health.

The J gene is TRBJ2-1, the V gene TRBV6-5; 11 bases agree with TRBD2. The V and J ends lost 4 bases and 6 bases, in that order; junction bases with no gene match: 5. Per the germline V gene, CDR1 is MNHEY and CDR2 is SVGAGI. The CDR3 spans 15 residues. CDR3 coding DNA: TGTGCCAGCAGTTCTAGCGGGGGGTCCGGCAATGAGCAGTTCTTC. Its protein is CASSSSGGSGNEQFF.

The rearrangement links TRBV29-1 to TRBJ2-2, with D possibly TRBD1 on 6 matching bases. The V end lost 7 bases, the J end lost 5 bases, and 17 bases lay between the germline ends. The CDR3 consists of 14 residues. The germline CDR1 and CDR2 sequences are SQVTM and ANQGSEA. The CDR3 DNA follows: TGCAGCGCCCAGACAGGCCTTAGGACCGGGGAGCTGTTTTTT. Amino acids: CSAQTGLRTGELFF.

This clonotype was seen only a few times. Here the CDR3 reads CASIKKPSSLSGTEAFF. CDR3 DNA sequence: TGTGCCAGCATCAAAAAGCCGTCGTCCTTAAGCGGCACTGAAGCTTTCTTT. This sequence joins TRBV2 and TRBJ1-1; D is unclear. Between the trimmed V and J ends, which lost 7 bases and 4 bases, there was a span of 25 bases. The V gene's germline CDR1 is SNHLY and CDR2 FYNNEI. The CDR3 covers 17 residues. The full variable domain, its missing parts supplied by reference TRBV2 and TRBJ1-1, is EPEVTQTPSHQVTQMGQEVILRCVPISNHLYFYWYRQILGQKVEFLVSFYNNEISEKSEIFDDQFSVERPDGSNFTLKIRSTKLEDSAMYFCASIKKPSSLSGTEAFFGQGTRLTVV.

The gene calls are TRBV4-1 and TRBJ2-7, with 7 bases fitting TRBD2. The ends lost 4 bases at V and 5 bases at J; junction bases unmatched: 2. The CDR3 covers 12 residues. Germline loops: CDR1 MGHRA, CDR2 YSYEKL. The CDR3 nucleotides read TGCGCCAGCAGCCCTCGGGGGGACGAGCAGTACTTC. Translating gives CASSPRGDEQYF.

The V call is TRBV6-2 or TRBV6-3, the J call TRBJ2-7, with D perhaps TRBD2 (5 bases). This CDR3 comprises 15 residues. Trimming took off 6 bases at V and 1 base at J, with 16 bases between the two ends. In germline, CDR1 is MNHEY, CDR2 SVGEGT. DNA for the CDR3: TGTGCCAGCAGCCGGGGTTTGAGGTATTCCTACGAGCAGTACTTC. This encodes CASSRGLRYSYEQYF.

This CDR3 is CASSVYAMNQETQYF. CDR3 in DNA: TGTGCCAGCAGCGTGTACGCTATGAACCAAGAGACCCAGTACTTC. The chain is built from TRBV9 and TRBJ2-5; D is unclear. With 2 bases removed from V and 0 bases from J, the gap between germline ends came to 11 bases. Germline lookup yields CDR1 SGDLS and CDR2 YYNGEE. This CDR3 is built from 15 residues.

This clonotype has a count of ten or more. The chain joins TRBV7-3 to TRBJ2-7; D is undetermined. This CDR3 is built from 13 residues. Looked up from germline, CDR1 is SGHTA and CDR2 is FQGTGA. Trimming removed 2 bases at V and 4 bases at J, with 9 bases between. The CDR3 bases are TGTGCCAGCAGCTTAGGTTCCGGATACGAGCAGTACTTC. This translates into CASSLGSGYEQYF.

V gene TRBV13 combines with J gene TRBJ2-4; D possibly corresponds to TRBD1 (6 bases). Germline assignment: CDR1 PRHDT and CDR2 FYEKMQ (reference sequence). V lost 4 bases, J lost 9 bases, and 10 bases lay in between. The CDR3 runs to 12 residues. This chain's CDR3 is CASSSTGPIQYF. As DNA, the CDR3 is TGTGCCAGCAGCTCGACAGGCCCCATTCAGTACTTC.

This rearrangement joins TRBV20-1 to TRBJ1-5; the D gene is possibly TRBD1 (5 bases). CDR3 length: 13 amino acids. Germline V gene data show CDR1 as DFQATT and CDR2 as SNEGSKA (reference sequence). V was pared by 3 bases and J by 7 bases, with 13 bases between. Here the CDR3 DNA reads TGCAGTGCTAGCGGGGGGAACGGCCAGCCCCAGCATTTT. It translates to CSASGGNGQPQHF.

This sequence joins TRBV10-3 and TRBJ2-5; 9 bases match TRBD1. The last part of the DNA fits TRBJ2-7 better; the J call may be wrong. This CDR3 spans 15 amino acids. Germline CDR1 and CDR2: ENHRY and SYGVKD. For the CDR3, the DNA is TGTGCCATCAGTGAGTCGATAGGGACAGGGTACGAGCAGTACTTC. Translation: CAISESIGTGYEQYF.

The chain joins TRBV10-3 to TRBJ2-7, with 9 bases lining up with TRBD2. Trimming at V came to 7 bases and at J to 3 bases, leaving 4 bases not matched to a gene. The V gene's germline CDR1 is ENHRY and CDR2 SYGVKD. CDR3 length equals 13 residues. CDR3 nucleotide sequence: TGTGCCATCAAGGCTAGCGGGGACTACGAGCAGTACTTC. Its translation is CAIKASGDYEQYF.

This clonotype was counted between two and nine times. Germline is not matched at one junction end, which may reflect a read error. This rearrangement joins TRBV7-2 to TRBJ2-1; D possibly corresponds to TRBD2 (5 bases). CDR3 size: 15 residues. Germline values: CDR1 SGHTA, CDR2 FQGNSA. The CDR3 reads CASILALAAYNEQFF. CDR3 bases: TGTGCCAGCATCTTAGCCCTAGCTGCCTACAATGAGCAGTTCTTC. Filled out from reference TRBV7-2 and TRBJ2-1, the complete variable domain reads GAGVSQSPSNKVTEKGKDVELRCDPISGHTALYWYRQSLGQGLEFLIYFQGNSAPDKSGLPSDRFSAERTGGSVSTLTIQRTQQEDSAVYLCASILALAAYNEQFFGPGTRLTVL.

Regarding this clonotype: This may be a read error: a much more frequent sequence differs by one nucleotide. The V gene is TRBV10-3, the J gene TRBJ2-3; 7 bases match TRBD2. This CDR3 contains 14 residues. Per the germline V gene, CDR1 is ENHRY and CDR2 is SYGVKD. CDR3 sequence (DNA): TGTACCATCAGTCCGGGACTAAACACAGATACGCAGTATTTT. The encoded protein is CTISPGLNTDTQYF.

This clonotype turned up a few times. This rearrangement joins TRBV7-9 to TRBJ2-3; 13 bases agree with TRBD2. The V gene's germline CDR1 is SEHNR and CDR2 FQNEAQ (reference sequence). J gave up 6 bases and V 4 bases, and 7 bases lay outside the gene matches. This CDR3 is built from 16 residues. CDR3 amino acids: CASSSGLAGVEDTQYF. CDR3 coding DNA: TGTGCCAGCAGCTCAGGACTAGCGGGGGTAGAGGATACGCAGTATTTT.

Worth noting for this clonotype: An end of the junction differs from the germline gene, which may be a read error. The chain couples TRBV5-1 to TRBJ1-1; D perhaps matches TRBD1 (6 bases). CDR1 SGHRS and CDR2 YFSETQ come from the germline V gene. The CDR3 extends over 12 amino acids. The CDR3 sequence: CAGSWTDTEAFF. The CDR3 DNA reads TGCGCCGGCAGCTGGACAGACACTGAAGCTTTCTTT.

This chain uses TRBV29-1 with TRBJ2-1; D perhaps matches TRBD2 (6 bases). Germline CDR1 SQVTM, CDR2 ANQGSEA. There are 13 residues in the CDR3. The germline V and J ends were trimmed by 8 bases and 9 bases, with 20 bases remaining between them. The CDR3 nucleotides read TGCAGCCTTTCTTACAGCGGGCCGATTGAGCAGTTCTTC. As protein: CSLSYSGPIEQFF.

In this sample, this clonotype turned up a few times. This chain joins TRBV7-3 and TRBJ2-1; 11 nucleotides match TRBD2. Germline assignment: CDR1 SGHTA and CDR2 FQGTGA. The CDR3 consists of 13 residues. Trimming took 2 bases from V and 15 from J; bases not matched to a gene: 6. Here the CDR3 reads CASSLLAGGLGFF. CDR3 in DNA: TGTGCCAGCAGCTTACTAGCGGGGGGATTAGGGTTCTTC.

The CDR3 sequence is CASSARRGRGTDTQYF. Written as DNA, the CDR3 is TGTGCCAGCAGCGCACGAAGGGGGAGGGGAACAGATACGCAGTATTTT. The chain has TRBV3-1 and TRBJ2-3; tentative D call: TRBD2 (7 bases). CDR3 length equals 16 residues. Germline CDR1 LGHDT, CDR2 YNNKEL (reference sequence). Trimming took off 5 bases at V and 3 bases at J, with 18 bases between the two ends.

The rearrangement links TRBV11-2 to TRBJ2-5, with D perhaps matching TRBD2 (5 bases). Germline CDR1 SGHAT, CDR2 FQNNGV. Trimming took off 4 bases at V and 6 bases at J, with 9 bases between the two ends. The CDR3 contains 12 residues. CDR3 sequence (DNA): TGTGCCAGCAGCTCGGGGAGCAAGACCCAGTACTTC. It encodes CASSSGSKTQYF.

The rearrangement links TRBV18 to TRBJ2-4; weak D call: TRBD1 (6 bases). The J call could be wrong; TRBJ2-7 is a better fit for the DNA end. Germline loops: CDR1 KGHSH, CDR2 LQKENI. There are 16 residues in the CDR3. CDR3 bases: TGTGCCAGCTCACCAGATCTTCAGGGGTCACTCTACGAGCAGTACTTC. Translation: CASSPDLQGSLYEQYF.

The V call is TRBV24-1, the J call TRBJ2-3; TRBD1 aligns across 10 bases. Losses at the gene ends were 4 bases for V and 2 bases for J; bases not matched to a gene: 8. The germline CDR1 and CDR2 sequences are KGHDR and SFDVKD. The CDR3 runs to 17 residues. CDR3 in DNA: TGTGCCACCAGTGAGACGGGACAGGGGCCCCTCACAGATACGCAGTATTTT. This gives the protein CATSETGQGPLTDTQYF.

This clonotype was recorded only once. The rearrangement uses TRBV25-1 and TRBJ2-5; 10 positions match TRBD1. Per germline, CDR1 MGHDK and CDR2 SYGVNS. CDR3 length equals 16 residues. V lost 2 bases and J lost 4; bases outside the gene matches: 7. CDR3 bases: TGTGCCAGCAGTGAAACCCGGGACAGGGGACCAGAGACCCAGTACTTC. It codes for CASSETRDRGPETQYF.

The chain couples TRBV6-2 or TRBV6-3 to TRBJ2-1; 7 bases fit TRBD1. After removal of 5 bases from V and 7 bases from J, the junction contained 8 bases not matched to a gene. The length of the CDR3 is 14 residues. Germline V gene lookup returns CDR1 MNHEY and CDR2 SVGEGT. The CDR3 coding sequence is TGTGCCAGCAGTAAACAGGGGCGACTGAATGAGCAGTTCTTC. Protein: CASSKQGRLNEQFF.

The rearrangement links TRBV5-1 to TRBJ1-6; possibly TRBD1 for D (6 bases). V lost 0 bases and J 9 bases, leaving 13 bases between the germline ends. Per germline, CDR1 SGHRS and CDR2 YFSETQ. CDR3 length: 15 amino acids. CDR3 loop: CASSLDSAGVSPLHF. In nucleotides, the CDR3 is TGCGCCAGCAGCTTGGATAGCGCAGGGGTTTCACCCCTCCACTTT.

This clonotype has a handful of counts. The V and J genes are TRBV4-1 and TRBJ2-7, with D tentatively TRBD1 or TRBD2 (6 bases each). CDR3 length: 14 amino acids. V dropped 0 bases and J dropped 2 bases, with 8 bases sitting between them. Germline V lookup: CDR1 MGHRA, CDR2 YSYEKL. DNA of the CDR3: TGCGCCAGCAGCCAAGAGGGGGGCCCCTACGAGCAGTACTTC. It codes for CASSQEGGPYEQYF.

This clonotype appeared a few times. The chain joins TRBV7-3 to TRBJ2-1; 10 bases are shared with TRBD2. Germline CDR1 is SGHTA and CDR2 is FQGTGA. There are 15 residues in the CDR3. J gave up 4 bases and V 5 bases, and 5 bases lay outside the gene matches. The CDR3, as DNA: TGTGCCAGCAGCCGGAGCGGGGGGGAATACAATGAGCAGTTCTTC. Translating gives CASSRSGGEYNEQFF. Full variable domain (missing parts from reference TRBV7-3 and TRBJ2-1): GAGVSQTPSNKVTEKGKYVELRCDPISGHTALYWYRQSLGQGPEFLIYFQGTGAADDSGLPNDRFFAVRPEGSVSTLKIQRTERGDSAVYLCASSRSGGEYNEQFFGPGTRLTVL.

The chain links TRBV20-1 to TRBJ1-6, with no clear D. The CDR3 sequence is 14 residues long. The germline V gene encodes CDR1 DFQATT and CDR2 SNEGSKA (reference sequence). Trimming took 6 bases from V and 5 from J, leaving 14 bases between them. CDR3 amino acids: CSASPTHHNSPLHF. For the CDR3, the DNA is TGCAGTGCCTCCCCCACACACCATAATTCACCCCTCCACTTT.

This clonotype has a single count. The rearrangement joins TRBV7-9 to TRBJ1-4; D remains ambiguous. V was pared by 1 base and J by 5 bases, with 11 bases between. Per the germline V gene, CDR1 is SEHNR and CDR2 is FQNEAQ (reference sequence). The CDR3 consists of 15 residues. CDR3 in DNA: TGTGCCAGCAGCTTAGGGGCAGGATCGAATGAAAAACTGTTTTTT. Protein sequence: CASSLGAGSNEKLFF.

In this sample, this clonotype turned up a few times. The chain couples TRBV6-2 or TRBV6-3 to TRBJ2-2; 8 bases are shared with TRBD2. V lost 6 bases, J lost 4 bases, and 4 bases stayed unmatched. The CDR3 length is 14 residues. Germline V gene lookup returns CDR1 MNHEY and CDR2 SVGEGT. The CDR3 DNA sequence: TGTGCCAGCAGCCCGGGGGGGCGCACCGGGGAGCTGTTTTTT. Amino acid sequence: CASSPGGRTGELFF.

This clonotype was observed a few times. The chain has TRBV18 and TRBJ2-5; 8 bases align to TRBD1. The CDR3 is 15 amino acids. The germline CDR1 and CDR2 sequences are KGHSH and LQKENI. The trim removed 6 bases at V and 0 bases at J, leaving 6 bases unmatched. The CDR3 spells CASSPGQGNQETQYF. The CDR3 bases are TGTGCCAGCTCCCCTGGACAGGGCAACCAAGAGACCCAGTACTTC.

V and J are TRBV9 and TRBJ2-1; D possibly matches TRBD1 or TRBD2 (5 bases each). Trimming took off 4 bases at V and 4 bases at J, with 15 bases between the two ends. The length of the CDR3 is 15 residues. Germline assignment: CDR1 SGDLS and CDR2 YYNGEE. CDR3 sequence (DNA): TGTGCCAGCAGCACTACGAGGGACGTTTACAATGAGCAGTTCTTC. Protein: CASSTTRDVYNEQFF.

This clonotype was seen a handful of times. The chain carries TRBV5-1 and TRBJ2-4; TRBD1 agrees at 12 bases. CDR1 and CDR2 (germline): SGHRS, YFSETQ. V lost 6 bases and J lost 8; bases outside the gene matches: 12. The CDR3 totals 16 residues. The CDR3 coding sequence is TGCGCCAGCACCTCCGGGACAGGGGGCCAAGGGGACATTCAGTACTTC. Amino acid sequence: CASTSGTGGQGDIQYF.